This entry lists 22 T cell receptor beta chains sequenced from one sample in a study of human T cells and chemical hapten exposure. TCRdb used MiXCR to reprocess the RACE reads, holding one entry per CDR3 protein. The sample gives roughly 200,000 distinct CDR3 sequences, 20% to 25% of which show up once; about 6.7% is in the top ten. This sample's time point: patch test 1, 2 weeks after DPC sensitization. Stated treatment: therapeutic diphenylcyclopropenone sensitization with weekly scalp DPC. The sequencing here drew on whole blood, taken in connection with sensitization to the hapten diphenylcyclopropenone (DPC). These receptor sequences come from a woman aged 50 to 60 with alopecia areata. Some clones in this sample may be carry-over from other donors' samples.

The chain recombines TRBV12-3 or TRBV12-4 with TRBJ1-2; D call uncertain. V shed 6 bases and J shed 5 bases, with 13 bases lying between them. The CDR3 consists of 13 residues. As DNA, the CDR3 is TGTGCCAGCAGCCTGACGGGGAGTTATGGCTACACCTTC. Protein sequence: CASSLTGSYGYTF.

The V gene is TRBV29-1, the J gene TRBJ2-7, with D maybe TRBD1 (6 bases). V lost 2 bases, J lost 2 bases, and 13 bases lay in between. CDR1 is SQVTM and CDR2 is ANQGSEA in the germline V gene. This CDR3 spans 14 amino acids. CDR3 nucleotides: TGCAGCGTTGAAACCCAGGGGTCTCCCTACGAGCAGTACTTC. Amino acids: CSVETQGSPYEQYF.

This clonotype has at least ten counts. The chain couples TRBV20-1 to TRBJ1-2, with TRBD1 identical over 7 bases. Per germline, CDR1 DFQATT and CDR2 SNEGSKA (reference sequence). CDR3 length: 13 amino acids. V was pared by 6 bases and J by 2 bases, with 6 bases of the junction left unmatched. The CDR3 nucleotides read TGCAGTGCCCTCCACAGGGGAAACTATGGCTACACCTTC. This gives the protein CSALHRGNYGYTF.

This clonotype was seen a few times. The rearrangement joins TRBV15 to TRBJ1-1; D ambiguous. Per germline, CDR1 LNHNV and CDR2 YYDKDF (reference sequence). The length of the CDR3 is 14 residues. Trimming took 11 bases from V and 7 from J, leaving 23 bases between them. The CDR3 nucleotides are TGTGCCTCCGCAGTTACGCGCAGTGCTATTGAAGCTTTCTTT. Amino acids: CASAVTRSAIEAFF.

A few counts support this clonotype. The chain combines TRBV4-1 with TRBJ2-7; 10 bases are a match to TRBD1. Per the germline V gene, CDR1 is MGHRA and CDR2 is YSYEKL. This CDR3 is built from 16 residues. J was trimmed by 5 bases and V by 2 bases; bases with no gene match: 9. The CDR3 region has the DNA TGCGCCAGCAGCCAAAAAGGTTCCGGGACAGGGGACGAGCAGTACTTC. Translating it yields CASSQKGSGTGDEQYF.

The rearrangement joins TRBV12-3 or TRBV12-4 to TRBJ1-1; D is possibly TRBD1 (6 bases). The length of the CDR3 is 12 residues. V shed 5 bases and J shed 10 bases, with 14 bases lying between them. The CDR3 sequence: CASSQRGSRAFF. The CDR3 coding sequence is TGTGCCAGCAGTCAAAGGGGGAGTAGAGCTTTCTTT.

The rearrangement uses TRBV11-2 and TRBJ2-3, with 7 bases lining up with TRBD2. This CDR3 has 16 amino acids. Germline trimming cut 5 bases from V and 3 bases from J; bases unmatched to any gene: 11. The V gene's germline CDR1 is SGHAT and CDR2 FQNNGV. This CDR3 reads CASSLRLGGRTDTQYF. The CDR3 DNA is TGTGCCAGCAGCCTCCGTCTGGGAGGGAGGACAGATACGCAGTATTTT.

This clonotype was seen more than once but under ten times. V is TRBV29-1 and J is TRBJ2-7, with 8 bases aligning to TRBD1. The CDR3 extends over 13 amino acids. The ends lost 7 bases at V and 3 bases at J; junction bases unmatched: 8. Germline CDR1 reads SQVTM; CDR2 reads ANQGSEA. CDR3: CSATGTGYYEQYF. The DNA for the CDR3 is TGCAGCGCAACCGGGACAGGCTACTACGAGCAGTACTTC.

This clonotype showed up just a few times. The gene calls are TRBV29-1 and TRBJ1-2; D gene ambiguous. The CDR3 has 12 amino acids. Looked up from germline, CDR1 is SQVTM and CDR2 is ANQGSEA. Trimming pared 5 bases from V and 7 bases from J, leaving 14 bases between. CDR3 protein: CSVSYSLFGYTF. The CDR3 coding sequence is TGCAGCGTTTCGTACAGCCTCTTTGGCTACACCTTC.

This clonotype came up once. The CDR3 coding sequence is TGTGCCAGCAGCTTGCAAGACAGGTCCGAAAAACTGTTTTTT. Amino acid sequence: CASSLQDRSEKLFF. This sequence joins TRBV7-9 and TRBJ1-4; tentative D call: TRBD1 (6 bases). Germline loops: CDR1 SEHNR, CDR2 FQNEAQ (reference sequence). Trimming cost V 3 bases and J 8 bases, with 13 bases left between them. CDR3 size: 14 residues.

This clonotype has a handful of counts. CDR3 in amino acids: CASSTRQAGLNEQFF. The CDR3 coding sequence is TGTGCCAGCAGCACCCGACAGGCGGGGTTGAATGAGCAGTTCTTC. The chain uses TRBV9 and TRBJ2-1, with D perhaps TRBD1 or TRBD2 (6 bases each). Trimming pared 4 bases from V and 7 bases from J, leaving 18 bases between. In germline, CDR1 is SGDLS, CDR2 YYNGEE. The CDR3 loop spans 15 amino acids.

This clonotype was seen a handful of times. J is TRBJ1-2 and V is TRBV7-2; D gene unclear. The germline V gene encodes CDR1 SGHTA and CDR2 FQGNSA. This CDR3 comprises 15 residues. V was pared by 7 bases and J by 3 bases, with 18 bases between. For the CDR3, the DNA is TGTGCCAGCAACGTCGGAGGAGGGTCCGACTATGGCTACACCTTC. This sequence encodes CASNVGGGSDYGYTF.

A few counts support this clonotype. CDR3 sequence: CASSPFDNRGLGGYTF. CDR3 nucleotides: TGTGCCAGCAGCCCCTTTGACAACAGGGGCTTGGGCGGCTACACCTTC. The J gene is TRBJ1-2, the V gene TRBV4-2, with 7 bases lining up with TRBD1. The CDR3 runs 16 residues. Germline CDR1 and CDR2: LGHNA and YNFKEQ. Unmatched junction bases numbered 16, after V lost 4 bases and J lost 8 bases.

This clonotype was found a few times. The CDR3 sequence: CASSSWDRGGYGYTF. CDR3 nucleotides: TGTGCCAGCAGTTCCTGGGACAGGGGCGGCTATGGCTACACCTTC. The chain couples TRBV28 to TRBJ1-2, with 10 positions matching TRBD1. The CDR3 consists of 15 residues. Per the germline V gene, CDR1 is MDHEN and CDR2 is SYDVKM. With 4 bases clipped from V and 4 bases from J, the junction kept 6 bases outside the gene matches.

The CDR3 reads CASTFPQGLSYEQYF. The CDR3 nucleotides are TGTGCCAGCACCTTTCCTCAGGGGTTATCCTACGAGCAGTACTTC. V gene TRBV28 combines with J gene TRBJ2-7; perhaps TRBD1 as D (6 bases). V was cut by 7 bases and J by 1 base, with 17 bases left in between. In germline, CDR1 is MDHEN, CDR2 SYDVKM. The length of the CDR3 is 15 residues.

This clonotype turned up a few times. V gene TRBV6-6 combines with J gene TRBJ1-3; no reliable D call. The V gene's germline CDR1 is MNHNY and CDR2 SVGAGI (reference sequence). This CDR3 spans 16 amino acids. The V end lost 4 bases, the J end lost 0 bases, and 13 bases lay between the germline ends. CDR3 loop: CASSSPGGSSGNTIYF. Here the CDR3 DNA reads TGTGCCAGCAGTTCCCCGGGCGGAAGCTCTGGAAACACCATATATTTT.

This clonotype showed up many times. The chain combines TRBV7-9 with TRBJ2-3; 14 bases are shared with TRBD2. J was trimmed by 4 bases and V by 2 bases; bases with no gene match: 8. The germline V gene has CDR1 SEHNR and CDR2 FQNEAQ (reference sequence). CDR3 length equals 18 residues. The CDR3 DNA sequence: TGTGCCAGCAGCTTATTGGGGACTAGCGGGAGAATTTCAGATACGCAGTATTTT. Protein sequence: CASSLLGTSGRISDTQYF.

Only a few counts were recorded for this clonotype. CDR3 loop: CSAITSGRSGTQYF. The CDR3 region has the DNA TGCAGTGCTATTACTAGCGGGAGAAGCGGGACCCAGTACTTC. The chain uses TRBV20-1 and TRBJ2-5; 11 nucleotides align to TRBD2. V lost 4 bases, J lost 7 bases, and 8 bases stayed unmatched. Germline CDR1 is DFQATT and CDR2 is SNEGSKA (reference sequence). The CDR3 extends over 14 amino acids.

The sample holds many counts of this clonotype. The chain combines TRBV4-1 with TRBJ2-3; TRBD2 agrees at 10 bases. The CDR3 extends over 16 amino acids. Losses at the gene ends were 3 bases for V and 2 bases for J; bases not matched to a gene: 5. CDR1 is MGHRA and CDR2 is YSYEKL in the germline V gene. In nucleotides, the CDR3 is TGCGCCAGCAGCCACGGTCTAGCGGGAGTCACAGATACGCAGTATTTT. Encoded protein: CASSHGLAGVTDTQYF.

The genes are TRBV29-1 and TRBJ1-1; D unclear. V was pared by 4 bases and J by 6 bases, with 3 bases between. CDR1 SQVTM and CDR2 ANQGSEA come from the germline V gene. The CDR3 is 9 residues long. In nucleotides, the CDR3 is TGCAGCGTTGTTCCTGAAGCTTTCTTT. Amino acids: CSVVPEAFF.

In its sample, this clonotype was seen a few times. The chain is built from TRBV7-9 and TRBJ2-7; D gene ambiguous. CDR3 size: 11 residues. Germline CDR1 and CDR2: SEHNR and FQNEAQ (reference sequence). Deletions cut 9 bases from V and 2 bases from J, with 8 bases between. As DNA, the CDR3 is TGTGCCAGTGGACGGCCCTACGAGCAGTACTTC. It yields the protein CASGRPYEQYF.

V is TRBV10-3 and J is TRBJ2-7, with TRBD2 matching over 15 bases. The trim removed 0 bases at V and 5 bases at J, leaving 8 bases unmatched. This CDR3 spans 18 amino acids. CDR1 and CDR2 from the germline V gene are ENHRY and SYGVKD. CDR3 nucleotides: TGTGCCATCAGTGAGTCAATGGGACTAGCGGGGGGACGCCACGAGCAGTACTTC. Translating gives CAISESMGLAGGRHEQYF.